This T cell receptor beta chain was sequenced for a study of blood T cell repertoires in COVID-19. The wider study: PBMCs, B-cell-depleted T cells, or T cells provided the cDNA or gDNA that made up the material.

Profiling relied on immunoSEQ multiplex PCR, and the TCRdb table lists in-frame clones only, not all of them. This sample yields about 330,000 clones, of which more than 75% are seen a single time; about 10% belongs to the top ten. Germline V gives CDR1 SGHTA, CDR2 FQGNSA. The CDR3 sequence is 16 residues long. Trimming took 5 bases from V and 4 from J; bases not matched to a gene: 9. All recovered Cohort 3 donors got two negative PCRs, got clearance, or saw symptom resolution. The specimen was PBMCs or T cells enriched from blood (not recorded which). This clonotype originated in a woman under 30 who had recovered from COVID-19. This sequence joins TRBV7-2 and TRBJ1-1, with 11 bases aligning to TRBD1. The CDR3 DNA follows: TGTGCCAGCAGCATCCCCCCTGGACAGGGGGCCACTGAAGCTTTCTTT. It is translated as CASSIPPGQGATEAFF.